The sequence of this T cell receptor beta chain was determined in a study of blood T cell repertoires in COVID-19. The overall study: PBMCs, B-cell-depleted T cells, or T cells were the source of the cDNA or gDNA that made up the material.

This clone was seen ten or more times. CDR3 length equals 13 residues. Germline V CDR1 and CDR2: SEHNR, FQNEAQ (reference sequence). Trimming took off 3 bases at V and 8 bases at J, with 14 bases between the two ends. The data were produced by immunoSEQ multiplex PCR, yet TCRdb's version contains in-frame clones alone and is incomplete. The sample holds 70,000 or so clones, around 80% seen once. The TCR originated in a man between 45 and 60 years old with COVID-19, enrolled during active disease. The sequenced sample was peripheral blood. V gene TRBV7-9 combines with J gene TRBJ2-7, with TRBD2 as a possible D gene (6 bases). CDR3 DNA: TGTGCCAGCAGCTTGACCGGGGGATTCCAGCAGTACTTC. It is translated as CASSLTGGFQQYF.